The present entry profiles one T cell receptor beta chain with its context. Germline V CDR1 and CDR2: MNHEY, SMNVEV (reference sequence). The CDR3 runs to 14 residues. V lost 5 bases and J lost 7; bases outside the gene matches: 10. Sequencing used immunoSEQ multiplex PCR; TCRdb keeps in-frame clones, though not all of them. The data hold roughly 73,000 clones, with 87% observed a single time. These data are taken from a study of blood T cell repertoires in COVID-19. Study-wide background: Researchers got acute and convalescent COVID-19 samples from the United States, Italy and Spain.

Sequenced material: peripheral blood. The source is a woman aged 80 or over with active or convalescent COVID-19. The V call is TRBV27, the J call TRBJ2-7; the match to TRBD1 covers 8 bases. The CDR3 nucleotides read TGTGCCAGCAGTAAGCGACAGGGGTTGGAGGAGCAGTACTTC. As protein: CASSKRQGLEEQYF.